This T cell receptor (beta chain) originates from a study of shared clonotypes between healthy human individuals. General study findings and limits: Naive CD4 clonotypes were shared across a few donors at approximately 5.3%.

Sequenced by immunoSEQ multiplex PCR; TCRdb stores in-frame clones only, minus some. The repertoire includes 780,000 or so clones, roughly two thirds of them detected once, and approximately 2% sits in the top ten. J was trimmed by 4 bases and V by 1 base; bases with no gene match: 12. The germline CDR1 and CDR2 sequences are LGHNA and YNFKEQ. The CDR3 is 18 amino acids. Notes on this clone: Antigen specificity is unknown.

This sequence was found in a woman between 25 and 40 years old in good health. Sequenced: memory CD4+ T cells sorted from blood. Regarding subset: CD45RA-negative fraction. V gene TRBV4-2 combines with J gene TRBJ2-3; 9 bases are a match to TRBD2. In DNA, the CDR3 is TGTGCCAGCAGCCAAGTCGGAGGCGGGAGGGCCGTGGCAGATACGCAGTATTTT. Its protein is CASSQVGGGRAVADTQYF.